This T cell receptor beta chain was captured by sequencing in a study of T cell responses to AZD1222 COVID-19 vaccine (dated by TCRdb to the early 2020s). Broadly, across the study: TCR sequencing was performed for 230 to 250 trial participants, of whom around 200 were given two doses of AZD1222 and around 26 were given two doses of MenACWY control vaccine. Trial participants were enrolled by age into subgroups of 18-55, 56-69 and 70-plus years, and around 150, 29 and 61 TCR-sequenced participants, respectively, were included in these subgroups.

Taken with the paper, the label for time point translates to: about 28 days (+/-7) after the second vaccine dose. AZD1222 recipients given second doses at about 4 weeks or at about 12 weeks were pooled, since spike-specific TCR depth and breadth were not found to differ between the two schedules. Vaccinee samples were obtained from the UK trials COV001 and COV002, which included a single-blind randomized controlled phase 2/3 trial of AZD1222 (ChAdOx1 nCoV-19) in healthy adults. For TCRbeta chain sequencing, PBMC samples from trial participants were taken at day 0 and at day 28 after the second dose. Worth noting for this clone: This clone's antigen is unknown. The record has no base qualities; no much larger clone is one base away.

What the research found in general, with its limitations: The vaccine-associated CD4 TCRs covered the entire spike protein, and the dominant responses fell in regions 160-218 and 743-854. Because no day 14 peak-response samples were available, repertoires were characterized only after the peak T cell response. Reportedly, almost half of the unique spike-specific TCRs recognized epitopes lying outside the regions that are mutated in the B.1.351 and B.1.1.7 variants. After two AZD1222 doses, both the breadth and the depth of spike-specific TCRs were significantly higher than at day 0 and than in MenACWY recipients. Only six AZD1222 recipients were SARS-CoV-2 seropositive at baseline, limiting conclusions about previously exposed vaccinees. Participants were mostly white British and included more females than males, and it was suggested by the authors that clonal diversity may have been underestimated. In the small 56-69-year group, the increase in depth fell short of significance, most likely because of low power.

The CDR3 regions of human TCRbeta chains were analyzed by immunosequencing. The original pipeline was this. TCRs in the repertoires were compared against a reference library of SARS-CoV-2-specific TCRs that had been generated with the MIRA antigen-specificity platform. Breadth meant the fraction of unique TCRs that were SARS-CoV-2-associated, whereas depth meant the fraction of total T cells that were SARS-CoV-2-associated. Using the MIRA data, each spike-specific TCR was mapped to the spike region that the TCR reacts to and placed in a CD4 or CD8 class. Log10-transformed breadth and depth values were compared by one-way ANOVA with Sidak's multiple comparisons tests. What TCRdb holds here is the immuneACCESS table cut down to in-frame rearrangements. Part of the clones is not present; checked against another copy, under half of the missing clones reflect an unresolved V gene, and the others are unexplained. Clone size and V and J calls were adopted from that table, with D and trimming inferred from the DNA. The sample table holds 95,000 to 120,000 clones, of which 70% to 90% were seen once. Clones ranked in the top ten supply approximately 6.5% of the sample.

V and J are trimmed by 4 bases and 0 bases, and the gene matches miss 8 bases of the junction. The CDR3, cysteine through phenylalanine, is 16 amino acids long. This entry keeps only the CDR3 DNA: 48 bases, framed from base 1. Taken from the germline V gene, the CDR1 and CDR2 loops are MGHRA and YSYEKL. The sample here was peripheral blood, taken 28 days after the second AZD1222 dose. This clonotype originated in an adult who received the AZD1222 COVID-19 vaccine. The sequence joins TRBV4-1 to TRBJ1-2; TRBD1 fits 7 bases in the junction. The nucleotide sequence reads TGCGCCAGCAGCCTAACGGGACAGTCCTCTAACTATGGCTACACCTTC. It codes for CASSLTGQSSNYGYTF.